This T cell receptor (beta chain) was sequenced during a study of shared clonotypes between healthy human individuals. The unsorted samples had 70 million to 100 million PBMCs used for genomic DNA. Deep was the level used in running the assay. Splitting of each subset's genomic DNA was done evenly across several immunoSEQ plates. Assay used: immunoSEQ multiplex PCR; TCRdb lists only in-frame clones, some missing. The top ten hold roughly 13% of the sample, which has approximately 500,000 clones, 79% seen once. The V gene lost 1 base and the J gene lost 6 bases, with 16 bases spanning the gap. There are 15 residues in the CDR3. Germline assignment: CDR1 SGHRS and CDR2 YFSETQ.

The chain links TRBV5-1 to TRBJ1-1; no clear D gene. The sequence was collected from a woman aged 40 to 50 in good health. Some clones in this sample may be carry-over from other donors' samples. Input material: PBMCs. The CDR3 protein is CASSLSVQSSAEAFF. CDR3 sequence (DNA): TGCGCCAGCAGCTTGAGTGTGCAGAGTTCCGCTGAAGCTTTCTTT.